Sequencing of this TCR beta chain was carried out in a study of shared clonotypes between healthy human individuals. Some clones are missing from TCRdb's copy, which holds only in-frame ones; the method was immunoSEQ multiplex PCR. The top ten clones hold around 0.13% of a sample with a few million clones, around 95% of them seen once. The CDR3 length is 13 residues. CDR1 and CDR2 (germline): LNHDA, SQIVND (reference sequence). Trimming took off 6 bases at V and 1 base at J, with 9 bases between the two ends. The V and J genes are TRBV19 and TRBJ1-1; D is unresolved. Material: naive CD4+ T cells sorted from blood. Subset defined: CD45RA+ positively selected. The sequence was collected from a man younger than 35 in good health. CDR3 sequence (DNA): TGTGCCAGTAGAACCGAGGGGAACACTGAAGCTTTCTTT. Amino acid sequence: CASRTEGNTEAFF.